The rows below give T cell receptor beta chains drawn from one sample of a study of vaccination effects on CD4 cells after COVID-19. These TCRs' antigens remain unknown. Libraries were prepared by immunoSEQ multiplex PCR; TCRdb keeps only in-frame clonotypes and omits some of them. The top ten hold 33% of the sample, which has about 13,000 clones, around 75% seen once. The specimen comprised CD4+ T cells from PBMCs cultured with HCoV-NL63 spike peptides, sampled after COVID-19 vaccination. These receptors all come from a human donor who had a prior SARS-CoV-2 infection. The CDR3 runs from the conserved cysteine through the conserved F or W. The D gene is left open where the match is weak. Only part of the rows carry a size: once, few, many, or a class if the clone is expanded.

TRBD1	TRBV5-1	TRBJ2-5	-	CASRDGTVQETQYF	TGCGCCAGCAGGGATGGGACAGTTCAAGAGACCCAGTACTTC
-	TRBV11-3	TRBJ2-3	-	CASSPIRRDTQYF	TGTGCCAGCAGCCCAATCCGCCGAGATACGCAGTATTTT
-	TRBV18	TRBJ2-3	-	CASSPYKGSTDTQYF	TGTGCCAGCTCACCATACAAGGGCAGCACAGATACGCAGTATTTT
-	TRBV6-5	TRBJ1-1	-	CASRDSNLNTEAFF	TGTGCCAGCAGGGACAGTAACCTGAACACTGAAGCTTTCTTT
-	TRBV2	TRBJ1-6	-	CASSLAPSHSPLHF	TGTGCCAGCAGTTTGGCCCCCTCCCACTCACCCCTCCACTTT
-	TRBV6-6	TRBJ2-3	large	CASSYSGEGSDTQYF	TGTGCCAGCAGTTACTCGGGTGAGGGGTCAGATACGCAGTATTTT
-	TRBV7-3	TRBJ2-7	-	CASSLMPRGSRYF	TGTGCCAGCAGCTTAATGCCCAGGGGAAGTAGGTACTTC
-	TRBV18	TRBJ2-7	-	CASSPLSGAGLYEQYF	TGTGCCAGCTCACCACTGTCAGGTGCAGGGTTATACGAGCAGTACTTC
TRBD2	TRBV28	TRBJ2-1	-	CASSEREGVVEQFF	TGTGCCAGCAGTGAGCGGGAGGGGGTTGTTGAGCAGTTCTTC
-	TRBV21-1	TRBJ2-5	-	CASSKNRDTGFQETQYF	TGTGCCAGCAGCAAGAACCGGGACACCGGGTTTCAAGAGACCCAGTACTTC
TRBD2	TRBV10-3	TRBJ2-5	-	CAISGAGDGSETQYF	TGTGCCATCAGTGGAGCGGGAGATGGGTCGGAGACCCAGTACTTC
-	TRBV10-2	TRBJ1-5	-	CASRGGIEPQHF	TGCGCCAGCAGGGGGGGAATCGAGCCCCAGCATTTT
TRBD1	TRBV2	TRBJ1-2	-	CASSRDRVYGGYTF	TGTGCCAGCTCCAGGGACAGGGTTTATGGTGGCTACACCTTC
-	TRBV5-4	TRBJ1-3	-	CASSPRDSGNTIYF	TGTGCCAGCAGCCCCCGGGACTCTGGAAACACCATATATTTT
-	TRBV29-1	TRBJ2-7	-	CSVEDRSYEQYF	TGCAGCGTTGAAGATAGGAGCTACGAGCAGTACTTC
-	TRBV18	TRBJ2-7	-	CASSPVMADYEQYF	TGTGCCAGCTCACCGGTCATGGCAGACTACGAGCAGTACTTC
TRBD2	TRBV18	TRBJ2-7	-	CASSPSLAGDLSYEQYF	TGTGCCAGCTCTCCCAGCCTAGCGGGAGACCTCTCCTACGAGCAGTACTTC
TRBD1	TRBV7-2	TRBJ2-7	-	CASSSLTGTGMWEQYF	TGTGCCAGCAGCTCACTTACCGGGACAGGGATGTGGGAGCAGTACTTC
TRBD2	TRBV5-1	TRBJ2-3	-	CASSLGTAGAIDTQYF	TGCGCCAGCAGCTTGGGGACAGCGGGAGCGATAGATACGCAGTATTTT
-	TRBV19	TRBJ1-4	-	CASSPVVGGPTNEKLFF	TGTGCCAGTAGTCCCGTCGTCGGAGGTCCAACTAATGAAAAACTGTTTTTT
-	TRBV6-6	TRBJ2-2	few	CASRQLADTNTGELFF	TGTGCCAGCAGGCAACTAGCCGATACGAACACCGGGGAGCTGTTTTTT
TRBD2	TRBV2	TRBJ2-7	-	CASRYPRDYRNSYEQYF	TGTGCCAGCAGGTATCCCAGGGACTACCGAAACTCCTACGAGCAGTACTTC
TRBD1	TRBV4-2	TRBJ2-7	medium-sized	CASSQGPGQSTWEQYF	TGTGCCAGCAGCCAAGGCCCGGGACAGAGTACGTGGGAGCAGTACTTC
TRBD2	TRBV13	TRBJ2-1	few	CASSPSSGQGGNEQFF	TGTGCCAGCAGCCCATCTAGCGGACAAGGAGGGAATGAGCAGTTCTTC
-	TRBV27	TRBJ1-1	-	CASSLRDTWNTEAFF	TGTGCCAGCAGTTTACGGGACACTTGGAACACTGAAGCTTTCTTT
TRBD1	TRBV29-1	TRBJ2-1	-	CSVSDRGGYNEQFF	TGCAGCGTATCGGACAGGGGTGGCTACAATGAGCAGTTCTTC
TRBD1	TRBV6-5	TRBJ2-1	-	CASSTTGGTRVF	TGTGCCAGCAGTACCACAGGGGGGACTCGCGTCTTC
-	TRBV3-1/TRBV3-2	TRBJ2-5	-	CASSRGSGEETQYF	TGTGCCAGCAGCCGAGGCTCGGGAGAAGAGACCCAGTACTTC
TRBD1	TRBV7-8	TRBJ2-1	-	CASSNDRGRFGGNEQFF	TGTGCCAGCAGCAACGACAGGGGTCGGTTCGGGGGTAATGAGCAGTTCTTC
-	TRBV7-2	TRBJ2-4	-	CASSTRLPRQYF	TGTGCCAGCAGCACAAGACTCCCCCGCCAGTACTTC
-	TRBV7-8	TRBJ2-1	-	CASSTIGGRIWEQFF	TGTGCCAGCAGCACCATAGGGGGGCGGATTTGGGAGCAGTTCTTC
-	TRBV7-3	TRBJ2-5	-	CASSFSPGHQETQYF	TGTGCCAGCAGCTTTTCTCCGGGACACCAAGAGACCCAGTACTTC
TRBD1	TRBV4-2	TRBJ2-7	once	CASSQAHRDSYEQYF	TGTGCCAGCAGCCAAGCCCACCGGGACAGCTACGAGCAGTACTTC
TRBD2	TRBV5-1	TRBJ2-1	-	CASSFGGGLSYNEQFF	TGCGCCAGCAGCTTCGGCGGGGGGCTTTCTTACAATGAGCAGTTCTTC
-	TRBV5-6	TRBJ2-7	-	CASSLAGLRVSYEQYF	TGTGCCAGCAGCTTGGCCGGGTTGCGGGTAAGCTACGAGCAGTACTTC
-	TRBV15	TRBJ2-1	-	CATSRAYNEQFF	TGTGCCACCAGCAGAGCTTACAATGAGCAGTTCTTC
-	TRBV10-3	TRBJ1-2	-	CAISEGMGVKHGYTF	TGTGCCATCAGTGAAGGCATGGGGGTTAAGCATGGCTACACCTTC
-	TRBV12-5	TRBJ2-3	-	CASGLGGMGTDTQYF	TGTGCTAGTGGTTTGGGGGGGATGGGGACAGATACGCAGTATTTT
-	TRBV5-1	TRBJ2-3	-	CASSVGTTDTQYF	TGCGCCAGCAGCGTGGGTACCACAGATACGCAGTATTTT
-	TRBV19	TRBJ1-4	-	CASSRRGSEKLFF	TGTGCCAGTAGTAGGAGAGGTTCTGAAAAACTGTTTTTT
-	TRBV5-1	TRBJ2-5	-	CASSLLGGGEETQYF	TGCGCCAGCAGCTTGCTAGGGGGGGGAGAAGAGACCCAGTACTTC
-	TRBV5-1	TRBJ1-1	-	CASSQETNTEAFF	TGCGCCAGCAGCCAAGAGACTAACACTGAAGCTTTCTTT
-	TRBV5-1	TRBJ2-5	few	CASQQGRETQYF	TGCGCCAGCCAACAGGGTCGGGAGACCCAGTACTTC
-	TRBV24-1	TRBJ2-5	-	CATSETGIQETQYF	TGTGCCACCAGTGAAACCGGGATCCAAGAGACCCAGTACTTC
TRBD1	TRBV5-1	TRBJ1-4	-	CASSVGATGLGEKLFF	TGCGCCAGCAGCGTGGGGGCGACAGGGTTGGGTGAAAAACTGTTTTTT
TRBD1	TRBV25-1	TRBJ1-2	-	CASRVSTGRGPYGYTF	TGTGCCAGCCGAGTGTCGACAGGGAGAGGACCCTATGGCTACACCTTC
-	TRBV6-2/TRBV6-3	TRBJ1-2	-	CASSDGFGYTF	TGTGCCAGCAGTGATGGATTTGGCTACACCTTC
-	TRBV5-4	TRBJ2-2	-	CASSLDQGPGELFF	TGTGCCAGCAGCTTGGATCAGGGGCCCGGGGAGCTGTTTTTT
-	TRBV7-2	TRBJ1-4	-	CASSFYGEKLFF	TGTGCCAGCAGCTTTTATGGGGAAAAACTGTTTTTT
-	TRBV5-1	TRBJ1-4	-	CASRKDSSNEKLFF	TGCGCCAGCAGGAAGGACAGCTCTAATGAAAAACTGTTTTTT
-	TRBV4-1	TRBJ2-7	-	CASSRANGPEQYF	TGCGCCAGCAGCCGTGCCAACGGGCCCGAGCAGTACTTC
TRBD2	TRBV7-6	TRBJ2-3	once	CASSLALAGDTQYF	TGTGCCAGCAGCTTAGCACTAGCGGGGGATACGCAGTATTTT
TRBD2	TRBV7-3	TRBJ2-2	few	CASSLMGLNTGELFF	TGTGCCAGCAGCTTAATGGGACTAAACACCGGGGAGCTGTTTTTT
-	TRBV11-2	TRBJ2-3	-	CASNLDTNTDTQYF	TGTGCCAGCAACCTGGACACCAACACAGATACGCAGTATTTT
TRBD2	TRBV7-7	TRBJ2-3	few	CASSPLGGRTDTQYF	TGTGCTAGCAGCCCACTCGGGGGGAGGACAGATACGCAGTATTTT
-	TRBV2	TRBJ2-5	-	CASSGGYQETQYF	TGTGCCAGCAGTGGCGGGTACCAAGAGACCCAGTACTTC
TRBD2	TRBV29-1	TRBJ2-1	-	CSVDLAGGPQFF	TGCAGCGTTGACCTAGCGGGGGGGCCACAGTTCTTC
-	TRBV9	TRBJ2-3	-	CASSVETGRTDTQYF	TGTGCCAGCAGCGTAGAAACAGGCCGCACAGATACGCAGTATTTT
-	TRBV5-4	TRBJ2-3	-	CASSLGGSGTQYF	TGTGCCAGCAGCTTGGGGGGTTCCGGTACGCAGTATTTT
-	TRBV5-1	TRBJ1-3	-	CASSWGDGSSGNTIYF	TGCGCCAGCAGCTGGGGGGACGGTTCCTCTGGAAACACCATATATTTT